The present T cell receptor (beta chain) was sequenced within a study of glioma-infiltrating T cells. The iRepertoire nested amplicon-rescue multiplex PCR amplified TCR alpha and beta CDR3s from RNA. For one-step reverse transcription and amplification, roughly 95-400 ng of tissue mRNA or PBMC total RNA was used. TCRdb reprocessed the multiplex PCR reads via MiXCR and lists one record per CDR3 protein. The sample has a few hundred thousand distinct CDR3 sequences, more than 35% seen once; the top ten hold about 11%. Trimming shortened V by 6 bases and J by 0 bases, and 15 bases separated the two germline ends. The CDR3 sequence is 16 residues long. Study-wide results and limits: Shared blood CDR3 signature motifs marked patients with low tissue-blood divergence.

With respect to this clonotype: The antigen is not known.

This TCR was recovered from a human donor with low-grade glioma or glioblastoma, undergoing nonglioma brain surgery, or in good health (not recorded which). The chain recombines TRBV12-3 or TRBV12-4 with TRBJ1-5, with D uncertain. The source material was glioma tissue, nonneoplastic brain tissue, or PBMCs (not recorded which). The CDR3: CASSSFPGYSNQPQHF. Written as DNA, the CDR3 is TGTGCCAGCAGCTCCTTTCCGGGCTATAGCAATCAGCCCCAGCATTTT.